This T cell receptor beta chain emerged from a study of T cells expressing NK-cell markers. Study at large: TCR beta repertoires came from sorted CD3+CD56+NKG2C+, CD3+CD56+NKG2C- and CD3+CD56-NKG2C+ T cells. Broader study findings: Several donors' CD3+CD56-NKG2C+ cells were dominated by the same clonotypes.

5'RACE template switching with UMIs produced the TCR beta cDNA. One entry per CDR3 protein, without DNA, is what TCRdb gives after re-calling the 5' RACE reads. Reported are 500,000 to 700,000 distinct CDR3 sequences; the ten largest clones contain around 3.3%. This CDR3 spans 12 amino acids. In germline, CDR1 is SEHNR, CDR2 FQNEAQ (reference sequence). Worth noting for this clonotype: Its antigen is unidentified.

V and J are TRBV7-9 and TRBJ2-1. Sequenced: blood T cells: a sorted CD56 or NKG2C T cell subset, CD4+ or CD8+ T cells, or bulk PBMC T cells (not recorded which). The sequence was obtained from a man aged 18 to 30 in good health. CDR3 sequence reads: CASSGGNNEQFF.